These T cell receptor beta chains were read from a single sample in a study of blood T cell repertoires in COVID-19. TCRdb's copy holds only in-frame clones and misses some; the assay was immunoSEQ multiplex PCR. This sample has about 58,000 clones, with about 88% found just once. The specimen sequenced was peripheral blood. These receptors were obtained from a woman in her 70s with active COVID-19. CDR3s include the opening cysteine and the closing phenylalanine or tryptophan. D genes are given only for firm matches. Expanded clones are given a class, and other clones once, few, many or no size at all.

TRBV28	TRBJ2-3	NA	NA	TGTGCCAGCCGCCACGTAGCCCCCAACACAGATACGCAGTATTTT	CASRHVAPNTDTQYF
TRBV10-3	TRBJ2-3	NA	TRBD2	TGTGCCATCAGTGAGCCACAACTAGCGGCTACAGATACGCAGTATTTT	CAISEPQLAATDTQYF
TRBV10-3	TRBJ2-7	NA	TRBD1	TGTGCCATCAGTGGGGACAGTGAGGGAGCCTACGAGCAGTACTTC	CAISGDSEGAYEQYF
TRBV9	TRBJ1-6	NA	NA	TGTGCCAGCAGCGTTTCGCGGAGGAATTCACCCCTCCACTTT	CASSVSRRNSPLHF
TRBV3-1/TRBV3-2	TRBJ1-1	NA	NA	TGTGCCAGCAGCCGAAACAGGGTTGGCACTGAAGCTTTCTTT	CASSRNRVGTEAFF
TRBV11-2	TRBJ2-5	NA	NA	TGTGCCAGCAGCTTAGATCTACGAGAGACCCAGTACTTC	CASSLDLRETQYF
TRBV10-3	TRBJ1-1	once	TRBD1	TGTGCCATCAGTGAGGTCCAGGGGGACACTGAAGCTTTCTTT	CAISEVQGDTEAFF
TRBV7-9	TRBJ1-2	NA	TRBD1	TGTGCCAGCAGCTTGGGACAGAGATATGGCTACACCTTC	CASSLGQRYGYTF
TRBV4-1	TRBJ2-1	NA	NA	TGCGCCAGCAGCCTCGCTTACCAGATTGAGCAGTTCTTC	CASSLAYQIEQFF
TRBV28	TRBJ2-1	NA	TRBD2	TGTGCCAGCAGTTTGCTGCGACTAGCGATGCATGAGCAGTTCTTC	CASSLLRLAMHEQFF
TRBV5-3	TRBJ1-3	NA	TRBD1	TGTGCCAGAAGCCTTGGGACAGGGGGCGAGTTGAGACGCTCTGGAAACACCATATATTTT	CARSLGTGGELRRSGNTIYF
TRBV19	TRBJ1-5	once	TRBD1	TGTGCCAGTAGCCCCAGGGGGCATCAGCCCCAGCATTTT	CASSPRGHQPQHF
TRBV28	TRBJ1-1	NA	TRBD1	TGTGCCAGCAGTTTTAAGACAGGGATGGGAGTGAACACTGAAGCTTTCTTT	CASSFKTGMGVNTEAFF
TRBV9	TRBJ1-2	NA	NA	TGTGCCAGCAGCCTGGGGTACGGTACTGCGGGAGACACCTTC	CASSLGYGTAGDTF
TRBV5-4	TRBJ2-3	NA	NA	TGTGCCAGCAGCTTGCCGCTGGGAGTTGCAGATACGCAGTATTTT	CASSLPLGVADTQYF
TRBV19	TRBJ2-7	NA	NA	TGTGCCAGTAGTATACGACGGGATTCCTACGAGCAGTACTTC	CASSIRRDSYEQYF
TRBV13	TRBJ2-1	NA	TRBD2	TGTGCCAGCAGCTTAGTGGCTAGCGGGGGCGAAAGCTCCTACAATGAGCAGTTCTTC	CASSLVASGGESSYNEQFF
TRBV2	TRBJ2-2	NA	NA	TGTGCCAGCACTCAGGGTGGAACCGGGGAGCTGTTTTTT	CASTQGGTGELFF
TRBV24-1	TRBJ2-1	NA	TRBD2	TGTGCCACCAGTGATATTCCGGGACTAGCCTACAATGAGCAGTTCTTC	CATSDIPGLAYNEQFF
TRBV5-1	TRBJ2-7	NA	TRBD1	TGCGCCAGCAGCACCGGACAGGGAAGGTACGAGCAGTACTTC	CASSTGQGRYEQYF
TRBV28	TRBJ1-2	NA	TRBD1	TGTGCCAGCGTCCTCGCGGACAGGTTTAACTATGGCTACACCTTC	CASVLADRFNYGYTF
TRBV9	TRBJ2-2	NA	TRBD2	TGTGCCAGCAGCGTATCTGCGGGAGAAGGGGCCGGGGAGCTGTTTTTT	CASSVSAGEGAGELFF
TRBV18	TRBJ1-5	NA	TRBD1	TGTGCCAGCTCACCAATAACAGGGGGCTCGAATCAGCCCCAGCATTTT	CASSPITGGSNQPQHF
TRBV18	TRBJ2-6	NA	TRBD1	TGTGCCAGCTCACCGGGACAGGGGGCGTCGGGGGCCAACGTCCTGACTTTC	CASSPGQGASGANVLTF
TRBV6-6	TRBJ2-3	NA	NA	TGTGCCAGCAGTGTGGAGGGGGGGGCGGCAGATACGCAGTATTTT	CASSVEGGAADTQYF
TRBV7-8	TRBJ1-1	NA	NA	TGTGCCAGCAGCTTAGTTCTCGGACAGTCGGCTGAAGCTTTCTTT	CASSLVLGQSAEAFF